Below, 9 T cell receptor beta chains from the same sample are listed, as sequenced in a study of blood T cells in healthy people across ages. The authors ran a second PCR of roughly 6 to 11 cycles using a sample-barcoded 5' primer and a J-beta primer mix. TCRdb redid the calling of the 5' RACE reads with MiXCR, one entry per CDR3 protein. The sample records 1,500,000 or so distinct CDR3 sequences, roughly 64% being singletons. The sample consisted of blood. All receptors come from a man aged 18 to 30 in good health.

The gene calls are TRBV7-6 and TRBJ1-2, with D tentatively TRBD1 (5 bases). Trimming left V 2 bases short and J 8 bases short, with 18 bases between. The CDR3 runs 15 residues. Germline loops: CDR1 SGHVS, CDR2 FNYEAQ. This chain's CDR3 is CASSLYQGEAGGYTF. The CDR3 DNA reads as TGTGCCAGCAGCTTATACCAGGGAGAAGCTGGGGGCTACACCTTC. The variable domain in full, completed from reference TRBV7-6 and TRBJ1-2, reads GAGVSQSPRYKVTKRGQDVALRCDPISGHVSLYWYRQALGQGPEFLTYFNYEAQQDKSGLPNDRFSAERPEGSISTLTIQRTEQRDSAMYRCASSLYQGEAGGYTFGSGTRLTVV.

The chain has TRBV4-2 and TRBJ2-4; tentative D call: TRBD1 (7 bases). The CDR3 runs 15 residues. Germline V gives CDR1 LGHNA, CDR2 YNFKEQ. V lost 5 bases, J lost 4 bases, and 15 bases lay in between. The CDR3 region is CASSFQGGGKNIQYF. CDR3 coding DNA: TGTGCCAGCAGCTTCCAGGGGGGTGGGAAAAACATTCAGTACTTC.

This clonotype was detected once. The chain recombines TRBV27 with TRBJ1-6; the D is unclear. Per germline, CDR1 MNHEY and CDR2 SMNVEV (reference sequence). V gave up 5 bases and J gave up 6 bases, with 14 bases separating them. This CDR3 comprises 15 residues. This CDR3 is CASSPSREGNSPLHF. The CDR3, as DNA: TGTGCCAGCAGTCCGAGTAGGGAGGGTAATTCACCCCTCCACTTT.

This chain's CDR3 is CASLAITDTQYF. DNA of the CDR3: TGTGCCAGCTTAGCCATCACAGATACGCAGTATTTT. The chain joins TRBV2 to TRBJ2-3; unclear D gene. The CDR3 has 12 amino acids. The ends were cut back, 8 bases at V and 2 bases at J, with 8 bases in the middle. Germline CDR1 reads SNHLY; CDR2 reads FYNNEI. Full variable domain (missing parts from reference TRBV2 and TRBJ2-3): EPEVTQTPSHQVTQMGQEVILRCVPISNHLYFYWYRQILGQKVEFLVSFYNNEISEKSEIFDDQFSVERPDGSNFTLKIRSTKLEDSAMYFCASLAITDTQYFGPGTRLTVL.

This clonotype has a handful of counts. The chain employs TRBV20-1 and TRBJ2-1, with a weak D call TRBD2 (6 bases). Trimming removed 0 bases from V and 12 bases from J, with 18 bases in between. Germline V gene lookup returns CDR1 DFQATT and CDR2 SNEGSKA (reference sequence). The CDR3 has 14 amino acids. The CDR3: CSARDGMRRDGQFF. In DNA form, the CDR3 reads TGCAGTGCTAGAGATGGGATGAGGAGGGACGGGCAGTTCTTC.

This clonotype was found a few times. Here the CDR3 DNA reads TGTGCCAGCAGGCCACAGGGCTACGAGCAGTACTTC. It is translated as CASRPQGYEQYF. The V gene is TRBV12-3 or TRBV12-4, the J gene TRBJ2-5; TRBD1 might be the D (6 bases). The J call may be wrong; the DNA end is better matched by TRBJ2-7. This CDR3 spans 12 amino acids.

The chain joins TRBV28 to TRBJ2-3, with unresolved D. The germline V gene has CDR1 MDHEN and CDR2 SYDVKM. Trimming stripped 6 bases from V and 1 base from J, with 17 bases between. CDR3 length: 16 residues. CDR3 residues: CASSPTDPLGTDTQYF. In DNA, the CDR3 is TGTGCCAGCAGCCCCACCGATCCCCTGGGCACAGATACGCAGTATTTT.

V is TRBV20-1 and J is TRBJ2-3, with D tentatively TRBD1 (5 bases). Germline V CDR1 and CDR2: DFQATT, SNEGSKA (reference sequence). The V end was cut by 2 bases, the J end by 12 bases, with 15 bases between. This CDR3 is 12 amino acids long. The CDR3 DNA follows: TGCAGTGCTAGACAGGGAACGACCGCCCAGTATTTT. Translating gives CSARQGTTAQYF.

A note on this clonotype: A read error may account for a junction end that differs from germline. The chain employs TRBV20-1 and TRBJ1-5; 7 nucleotides match TRBD1. The CDR3 length is 15 residues. In germline, CDR1 is DFQATT, CDR2 SNEGSKA (reference sequence). CDR3 in amino acids: CSARGQGTAVRPQHF. The CDR3 DNA is TGCAGTGCGAGAGGACAAGGGACAGCCGTAAGGCCCCAGCATTTT.